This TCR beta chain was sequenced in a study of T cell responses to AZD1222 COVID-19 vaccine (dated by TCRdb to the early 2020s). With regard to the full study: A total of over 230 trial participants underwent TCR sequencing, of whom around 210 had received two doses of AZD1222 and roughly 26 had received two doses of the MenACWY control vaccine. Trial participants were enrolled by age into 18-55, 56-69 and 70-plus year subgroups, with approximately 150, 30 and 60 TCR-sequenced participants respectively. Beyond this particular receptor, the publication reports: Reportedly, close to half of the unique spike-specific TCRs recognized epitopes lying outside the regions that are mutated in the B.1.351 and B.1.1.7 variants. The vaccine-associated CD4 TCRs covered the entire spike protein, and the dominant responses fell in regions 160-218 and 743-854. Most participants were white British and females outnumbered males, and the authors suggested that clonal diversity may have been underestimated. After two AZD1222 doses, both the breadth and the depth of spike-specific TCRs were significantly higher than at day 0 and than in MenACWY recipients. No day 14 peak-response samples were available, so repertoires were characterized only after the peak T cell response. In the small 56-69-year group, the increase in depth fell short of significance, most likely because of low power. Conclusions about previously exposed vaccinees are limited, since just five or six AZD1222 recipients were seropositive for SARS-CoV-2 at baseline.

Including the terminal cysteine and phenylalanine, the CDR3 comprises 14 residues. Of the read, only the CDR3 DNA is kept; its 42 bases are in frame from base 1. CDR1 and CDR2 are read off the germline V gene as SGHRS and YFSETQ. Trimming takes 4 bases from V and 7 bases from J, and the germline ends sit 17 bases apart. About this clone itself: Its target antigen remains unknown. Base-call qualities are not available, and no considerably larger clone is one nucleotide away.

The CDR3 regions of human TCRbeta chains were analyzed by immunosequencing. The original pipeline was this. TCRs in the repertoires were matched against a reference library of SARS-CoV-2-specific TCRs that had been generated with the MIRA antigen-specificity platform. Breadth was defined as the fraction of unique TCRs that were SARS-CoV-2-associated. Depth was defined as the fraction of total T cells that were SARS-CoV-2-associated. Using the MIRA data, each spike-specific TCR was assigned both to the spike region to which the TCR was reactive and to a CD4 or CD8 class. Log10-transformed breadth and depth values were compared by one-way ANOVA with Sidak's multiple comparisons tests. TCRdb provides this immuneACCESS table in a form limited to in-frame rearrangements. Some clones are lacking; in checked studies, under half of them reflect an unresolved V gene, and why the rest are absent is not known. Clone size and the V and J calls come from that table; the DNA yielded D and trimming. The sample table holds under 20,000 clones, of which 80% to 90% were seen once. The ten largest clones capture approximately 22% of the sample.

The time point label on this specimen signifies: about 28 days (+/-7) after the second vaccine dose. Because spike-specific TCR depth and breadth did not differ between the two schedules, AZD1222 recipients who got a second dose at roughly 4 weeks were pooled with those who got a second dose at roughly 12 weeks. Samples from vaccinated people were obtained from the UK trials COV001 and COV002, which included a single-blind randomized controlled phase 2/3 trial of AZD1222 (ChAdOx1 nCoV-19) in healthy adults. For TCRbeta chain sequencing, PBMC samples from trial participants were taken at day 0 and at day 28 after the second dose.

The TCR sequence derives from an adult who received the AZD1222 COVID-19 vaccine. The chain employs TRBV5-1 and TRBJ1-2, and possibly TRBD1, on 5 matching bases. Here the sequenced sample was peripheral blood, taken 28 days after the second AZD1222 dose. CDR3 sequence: CASSSEGPHVGYTF. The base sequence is TGCGCCAGCAGCAGTGAGGGGCCTCACGTTGGCTACACCTTC. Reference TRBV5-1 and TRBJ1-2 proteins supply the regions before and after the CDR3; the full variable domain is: KAGVTQTPRYLIKTRGQQVTLSCSPISGHRSVSWYQQTPGQGLQFLFEYFSETQRNKGNFPGRFSGRQFSNSRSEMNVSTLELGDSALYLCASSSEGPHVGYTFGSGTRLTVV.